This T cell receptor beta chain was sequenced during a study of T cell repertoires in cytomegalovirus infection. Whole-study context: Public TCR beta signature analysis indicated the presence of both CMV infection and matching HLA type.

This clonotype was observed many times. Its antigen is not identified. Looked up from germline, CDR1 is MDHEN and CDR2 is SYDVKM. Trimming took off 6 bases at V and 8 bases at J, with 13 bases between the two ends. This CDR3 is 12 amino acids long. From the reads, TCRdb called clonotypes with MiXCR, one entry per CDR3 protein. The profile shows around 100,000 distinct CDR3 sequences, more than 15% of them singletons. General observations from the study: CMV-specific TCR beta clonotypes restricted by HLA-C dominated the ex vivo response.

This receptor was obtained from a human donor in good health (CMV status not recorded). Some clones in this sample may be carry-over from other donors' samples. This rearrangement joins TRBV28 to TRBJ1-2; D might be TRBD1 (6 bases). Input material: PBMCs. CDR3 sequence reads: CASRSTGKGYTF. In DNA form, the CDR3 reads TGTGCCAGCAGGTCAACAGGGAAAGGCTACACCTTC.